These 16 T cell receptor beta chains share one sample of origin, sequenced in a study of CD8+ T cells in alopecia areata. Reverse transcribed after extraction, RNA yielded cDNA as the sequencing template. The repertoire was sequenced with immunoSEQ multiplex PCR; TCRdb's copy has only in-frame clones and lacks some. The table shows 130,000 or so clones, with 61% occurring only once. The treatment here: oral pan-JAK inhibitor, 5-10 mg twice daily. Here the sequenced sample was CD4+ T cells sorted from blood, taken at week 4, from a patient treated with tofacitinib. The receptors shown here come from a human donor with alopecia areata.

The chain uses TRBV7-2 and TRBJ2-7; either TRBD1 or TRBD2 may supply D (5 bases each). With 7 bases removed from V and 6 bases from J, the gap between germline ends came to 22 bases. Looked up from germline, CDR1 is SGHTA and CDR2 is FQGNSA. The CDR3 is 15 residues long. The DNA for the CDR3 is TGTGCCAGCACCTCCGGGACCCATCCCCGGGGCGAGCAGTACTTC. It translates to CASTSGTHPRGEQYF.

This clone was counted only a few times. The J gene is TRBJ2-5, the V gene TRBV5-1; D unclear. V was clipped by 0 bases and J by 0 bases, with 6 bases between them. This CDR3 is 14 amino acids long. Per the germline V gene, CDR1 is SGHRS and CDR2 is YFSETQ. As DNA, the CDR3 is TGCGCCAGCAGCTTGGTTGCGCACCAAGAGACCCAGTACTTC. Encoded protein: CASSLVAHQETQYF.

This clone turned up a few times. This CDR3 is also generated by other DNA sequences in the sample. V usage is TRBV9 and J usage is TRBJ2-5, with 7 nucleotides matching TRBD2. Per germline, CDR1 SGDLS and CDR2 YYNGEE. The CDR3 is 13 residues long. V was clipped by 0 bases and J by 4 bases; unmatched bases: 0. The CDR3 sequence: CASSVAGGETQYF. Written as DNA, the CDR3 is TGTGCCAGCAGCGTAGCGGGGGGAGAGACCCAGTACTTC.

As concerns this clone: The sample contains more than one DNA sequence encoding this CDR3. The V gene is TRBV2, the J gene TRBJ2-3; TRBD2 matches at 8 bases. Unmatched junction bases numbered 4, after V lost 0 bases and J lost 2 bases. The CDR3 is made up of 16 amino acids. Germline lookup yields CDR1 SNHLY and CDR2 FYNNEI. CDR3 residues: CASSEASGTNTDTQYF. CDR3 sequence (DNA): TGTGCCAGCAGTGAAGCTAGCGGGACAAACACAGATACGCAGTATTTT. The full variable domain, in which reference TRBV2 and TRBJ2-3 provide the parts outside the CDR3, is EPEVTQTPSHQVTQMGQEVILRCVPISNHLYFYWYRQILGQKVEFLVSFYNNEISEKSEIFDDQFSVERPDGSNFTLKIRSTKLEDSAMYFCASSEASGTNTDTQYFGPGTRLTVL.

Note on this clone: Other DNA sequences in the same sample also yield this CDR3. The chain joins TRBV30 to TRBJ2-5; 8 nucleotides line up with TRBD2. CDR1 is GTSNPN, CDR2 SVGIG, per germline (reference sequence). The CDR3 contains 13 residues. V lost 0 bases to trimming and J lost 4 bases; unmatched junction nucleotides: 1. CDR3 loop: CAWSVRGGETQYF. The CDR3 DNA reads as TGTGCCTGGAGTGTACGGGGGGGAGAGACCCAGTACTTC.

V gene TRBV4-1 combines with J gene TRBJ1-6, with D possibly matching TRBD1 (5 bases). This CDR3 comprises 15 residues. Looked up from germline, CDR1 is MGHRA and CDR2 is YSYEKL. V was trimmed by 1 base and J by 9 bases, leaving 13 bases between them. The chain's CDR3 is CASSQGQGVGSPLHF. The CDR3 coding sequence is TGCGCCAGCAGCCAAGGGCAGGGAGTAGGTTCACCCCTCCACTTT.

The table lists this clone with a few counts. The V and J genes are TRBV7-7 and TRBJ2-3; possibly TRBD2 for D (5 bases). Trimming removed 6 bases from V and 5 bases from J, with 15 bases in between. CDR3 length equals 14 residues. Germline assignment: CDR1 SSHAT and CDR2 FNYEAQ (reference sequence). CDR3 protein: CASSPGPAGDTQYF. Here the CDR3 DNA reads TGTGCCAGCAGTCCCGGTCCGGCGGGAGATACGCAGTATTTT.

The chain carries TRBV30 and TRBJ1-3, with TRBD1 identical over 11 bases. The trim removed 1 base at V and 7 bases at J, leaving 3 bases unmatched. Germline V lookup: CDR1 GTSNPN, CDR2 SVGIG (reference sequence). The CDR3 runs to 14 residues. The CDR3 spells CAWSGGTGGNTIYF. As DNA, the CDR3 is TGTGCCTGGAGTGGTGGGACAGGGGGGAACACCATATATTTT. The full variable domain, completed using reference TRBV30 and TRBJ1-3, is SQTIHQWPATLVQPVGSPLSLECTVEGTSNPNLYWYRQAAGRGLQLLFYSVGIGQISSEVPQNLSASRPQDRQFILSSKKLLLSDSGFYLCAWSGGTGGNTIYFGEGSWLTVV.

This clone has a handful of counts. The rearrangement links TRBV29-1 to TRBJ1-2; D unclear. The length of the CDR3 is 13 residues. V was clipped by 6 bases and J by 5 bases, with 16 bases between them. Germline CDR1 and CDR2: SQVTM and ANQGSEA. The CDR3 is CSVSPDRRYGYTF. CDR3 coding DNA: TGCAGCGTCTCGCCGGACCGGCGGTATGGCTACACCTTC.

Ten or more counts support this clone. The chain has TRBV18 and TRBJ1-3; no firm D call. Germline assignment: CDR1 KGHSH and CDR2 LQKENI. This CDR3 has 14 residues. Trimming cost V 8 bases and J 0 bases, with 11 bases left between them. The CDR3 here is CASGGASSGNTIYF. DNA of the CDR3: TGTGCCAGCGGAGGCGCGAGCTCTGGAAACACCATATATTTT. Combining the CDR3 with reference TRBV18 and TRBJ1-3 gives the whole variable domain NAGVMQNPRHLVRRRGQEARLRCSPMKGHSHVYWYRQLPEEGLKFMVYLQKENIIDESGMPKERFSAEFPKEGPSILRIQQVVRGDSAAYFCASGGASSGNTIYFGEGSWLTVV.

This chain connects TRBV29-1 to TRBJ1-1; maybe TRBD1 (6 bases). The V gene lost 8 bases and the J gene lost 4 bases, with 14 bases spanning the gap. The CDR3 totals 12 residues. Germline CDR1 is SQVTM and CDR2 is ANQGSEA. This chain's CDR3 is CSFYRESTEAFF. The CDR3 nucleotides are TGCAGCTTCTACAGGGAAAGCACTGAAGCTTTCTTT. The variable domain in full, completed from reference TRBV29-1 and TRBJ1-1, reads SAVISQKPSRDICQRGTSLTIQCQVDSQVTMMFWYRQQPGQSLTLIATANQGSEATYESGFVIDKFPISRPNLTFSTLTVSNMSPEDSSIYLCSFYRESTEAFFGQGTRLTVV.

The chain couples TRBV12-5 to TRBJ2-2, with unresolved D. The CDR3 is made up of 15 amino acids. Germline-derived CDR1 and CDR2 are LGHNT and FRNRAP. V lost 1 base and J 5 bases, leaving 11 bases between the germline ends. The CDR3 loop is CASGLGSGFTGELFF. In DNA, the CDR3 is TGTGCTAGTGGTTTGGGTAGTGGGTTTACCGGGGAGCTGTTTTTT. Variable domain in full (rest from reference TRBV12-5 and TRBJ2-2): DARVTQTPRHKVTEMGQEVTMRCQPILGHNTVFWYRQTMMQGLELLAYFRNRAPLDDSGMPKDRFSAEMPDATLATLKIQPSEPRDSAVYFCASGLGSGFTGELFFGEGSRLTVL.

The chain has TRBV9 and TRBJ2-1; D remains ambiguous. The V end was cut by 0 bases, the J end by 7 bases, with 11 bases between. The CDR3 is 14 amino acids. Looked up from germline, CDR1 is SGDLS and CDR2 is YYNGEE. The CDR3 nucleotides read TGTGCCAGCAGCGTAGGAGTCGAAGGTAATGAGCAGTTCTTC. Translating it yields CASSVGVEGNEQFF.

The CDR3 DNA follows: TGTGCCAGCAGTACACAACAGGGGGGCTCACCCCTCCACTTT. This encodes CASSTQQGGSPLHF. This chain uses TRBV2 with TRBJ1-6; 8 bases agree with TRBD1. Germline V gene sequence: CDR1 SNHLY, CDR2 FYNNEI. This CDR3 region has 14 residues. V trimming: 5 bases; J trimming: 10 bases; junction bases outside the gene matches: 7.

The chain carries TRBV6-5 and TRBJ1-2, with D hard to call. This CDR3 has 13 residues. V was clipped by 9 bases and J by 8 bases, with 19 bases between them. Germline assignment: CDR1 MNHEY and CDR2 SVGAGI. The CDR3 region has the DNA TGTGCCAGTGGCAGGCAGAGTGATTGGGGCTACACCTTC. It is translated as CASGRQSDWGYTF.

This chain uses TRBV29-1 with TRBJ1-1, with 7 nucleotides matching TRBD1. Trimming took 8 bases from V and 0 from J; bases not matched to a gene: 12. The CDR3 is made up of 15 amino acids. Per the germline V gene, CDR1 is SQVTM and CDR2 is ANQGSEA. CDR3 in amino acids: CSTDRQGGVNTEAFF. The CDR3 DNA reads as TGCAGCACGGACCGACAGGGAGGAGTGAACACTGAAGCTTTCTTT.